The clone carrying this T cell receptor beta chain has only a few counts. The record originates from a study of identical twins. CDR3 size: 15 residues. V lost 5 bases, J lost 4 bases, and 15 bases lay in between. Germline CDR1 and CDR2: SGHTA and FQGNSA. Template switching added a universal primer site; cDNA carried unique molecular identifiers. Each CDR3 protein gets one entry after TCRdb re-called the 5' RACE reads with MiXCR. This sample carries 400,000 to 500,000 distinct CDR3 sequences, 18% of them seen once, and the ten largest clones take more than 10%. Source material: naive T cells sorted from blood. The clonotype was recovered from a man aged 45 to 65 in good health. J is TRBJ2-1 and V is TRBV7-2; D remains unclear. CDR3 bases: TGTGCCAGCAGCAAAAGAGTAGGAAGATACAATGAGCAGTTCTTC. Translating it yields CASSKRVGRYNEQFF.